This T cell receptor beta chain was sequenced in a study of cytomegalovirus exposure and HLA in healthy donors. Study conclusions and caveats: Presence/absence analyses rested on an assumption that sequencing depth was roughly uniform across donors.

The CDR3 totals 16 residues. Trimming removed 5 bases from V and 0 bases from J; junction bases left unmatched: 10. Germline-derived CDR1 and CDR2 are MNHEY and SMNVEV (reference sequence). Note on this clone: Its matching antigen is unknown.

The study ran its PCR with 60 Vbeta and 13 Jbeta primers. Per the original data handling: A later analysis tallied 80 million or so unique TCR beta chains, about 11 million of them shared. Here immunoSEQ multiplex PCR was the method, and the copy in TCRdb shows in-frame clones only, minus some. V and J calls plus clone size are reproduced from that table; the DNA served to infer D and trimming. Here the sample spans 120,000 to 150,000 clones, 80% being singletons. This rearrangement joins TRBV27 to TRBJ2-7; the match to TRBD2 covers 7 bases. The specimen was PBMCs. The sequence was obtained from a man aged 35-49 years in good health and CMV-seropositive. The DNA of the CDR3 is TGTGCCAGCAGTCCAGCGGGACCGACTCTCTCCTACGAGCAGTACTTC. This sequence encodes CASSPAGPTLSYEQYF.